This entry is about one TCR beta chain. These data are taken from a study of control samples from healthy donors and cancer patients. Data came from immunoSEQ multiplex PCR; TCRdb stores just in-frame clones and leaves some out. The sample holds 120,000 to 150,000 clones, roughly 92% seen once. This sequence originates from a man aged 25-40 years in good health. Sequencing input: blood.

CDR3 residues: CASSQLGSYEQYF. The CDR3 DNA is TGCGCCAGCAGTCAACTAGGGTCGTACGAGCAGTACTTC. The chain joins TRBV10-2 to TRBJ2-7; D might be TRBD2 (5 bases). The germline V gene has CDR1 WSHSY and CDR2 SAAADI. This CDR3 has 13 residues. V lost 5 bases to trimming and J lost 4 bases, with 12 bases between them.